In this sample, the clone carrying this T cell receptor (beta chain) turned up a few times. TCRdb re-called the 5' RACE reads through MiXCR, storing one row per CDR3 protein. This table has hundreds of thousands of distinct CDR3 sequences, approximately 25% appearing once. The germline V gene has CDR1 MRHNA and CDR2 SNTAGT. The CDR3 extends over 13 amino acids. V was clipped by 4 bases and J by 1 base, with 7 bases between them. These data come from a study of T-cell memory formation after mild COVID-19. The sample comprised PBMCs or a T cell subset sorted from them (not recorded which). The sequence was obtained from an adult woman who had mild COVID-19 (a few samples of this study predate the infection). Cell type and time point are not known. The chain joins TRBV6-4 to TRBJ1-1; D might be TRBD1 (5 bases). The CDR3 reads CASSVQENTEAFF. The CDR3 nucleotides read TGTGCCAGCAGTGTACAGGAGAACACTGAAGCTTTCTTT.